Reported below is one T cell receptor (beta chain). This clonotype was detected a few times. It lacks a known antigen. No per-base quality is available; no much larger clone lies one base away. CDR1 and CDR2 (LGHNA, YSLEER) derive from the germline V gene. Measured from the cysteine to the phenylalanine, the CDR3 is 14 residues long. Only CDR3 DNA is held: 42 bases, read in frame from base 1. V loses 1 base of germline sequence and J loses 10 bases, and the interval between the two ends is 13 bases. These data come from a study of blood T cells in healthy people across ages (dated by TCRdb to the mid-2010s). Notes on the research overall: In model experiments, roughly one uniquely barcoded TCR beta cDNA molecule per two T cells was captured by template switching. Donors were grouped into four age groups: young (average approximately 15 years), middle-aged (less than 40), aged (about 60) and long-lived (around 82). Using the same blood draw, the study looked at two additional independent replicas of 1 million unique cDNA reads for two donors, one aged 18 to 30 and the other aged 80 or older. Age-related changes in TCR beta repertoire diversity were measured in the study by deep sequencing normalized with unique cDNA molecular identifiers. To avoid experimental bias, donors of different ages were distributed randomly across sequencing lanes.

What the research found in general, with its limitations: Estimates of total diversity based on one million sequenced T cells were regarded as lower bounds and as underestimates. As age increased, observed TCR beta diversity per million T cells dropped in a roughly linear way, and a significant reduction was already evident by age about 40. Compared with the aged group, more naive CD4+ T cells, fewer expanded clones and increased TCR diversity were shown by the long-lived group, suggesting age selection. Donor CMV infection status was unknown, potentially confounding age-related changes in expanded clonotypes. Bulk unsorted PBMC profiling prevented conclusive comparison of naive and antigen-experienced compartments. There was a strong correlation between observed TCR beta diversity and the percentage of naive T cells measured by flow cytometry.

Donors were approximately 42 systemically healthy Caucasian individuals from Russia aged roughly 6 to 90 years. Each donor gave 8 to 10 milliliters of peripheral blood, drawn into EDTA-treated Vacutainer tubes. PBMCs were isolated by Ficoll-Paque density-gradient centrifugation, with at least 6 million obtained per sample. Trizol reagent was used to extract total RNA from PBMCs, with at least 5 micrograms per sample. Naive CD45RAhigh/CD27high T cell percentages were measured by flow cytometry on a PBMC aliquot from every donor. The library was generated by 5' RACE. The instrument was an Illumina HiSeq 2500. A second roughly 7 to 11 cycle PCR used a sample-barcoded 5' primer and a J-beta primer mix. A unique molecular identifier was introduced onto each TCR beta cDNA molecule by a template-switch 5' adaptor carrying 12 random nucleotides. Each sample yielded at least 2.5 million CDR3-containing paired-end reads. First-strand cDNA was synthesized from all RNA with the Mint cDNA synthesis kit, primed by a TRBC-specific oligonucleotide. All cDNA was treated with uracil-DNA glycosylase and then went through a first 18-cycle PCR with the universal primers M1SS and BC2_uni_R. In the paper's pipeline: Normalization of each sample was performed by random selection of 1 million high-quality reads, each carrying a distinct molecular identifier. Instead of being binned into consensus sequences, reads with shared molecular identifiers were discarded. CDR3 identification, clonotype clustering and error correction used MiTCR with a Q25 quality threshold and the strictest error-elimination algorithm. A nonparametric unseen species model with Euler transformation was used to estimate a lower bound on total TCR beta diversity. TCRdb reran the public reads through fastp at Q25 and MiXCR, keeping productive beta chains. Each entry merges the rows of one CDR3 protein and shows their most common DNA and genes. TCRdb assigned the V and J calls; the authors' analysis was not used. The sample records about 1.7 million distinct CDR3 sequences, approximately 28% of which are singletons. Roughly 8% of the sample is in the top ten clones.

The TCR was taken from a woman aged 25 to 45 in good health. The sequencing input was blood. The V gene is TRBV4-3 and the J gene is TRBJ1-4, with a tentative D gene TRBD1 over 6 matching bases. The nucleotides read TGCGCCAGCAGCCAAGGTCCGGGGGGCGGAAAACTGTTTTTT. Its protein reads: CASSQGPGGGKLFF.